This section outlines one T cell receptor (beta chain) sequence together with its context. The data belong to a study of beta chain features in type 1 diabetes. Study as a whole: Analysis included around 100 million sorted cells drawn from all samples.

Investigators reverse transcribed all isolated RNA, so they sequenced expressed TCRB transcripts. Data came from immunoSEQ multiplex PCR; TCRdb stores just in-frame clones and leaves some out. There are about 930,000 clones in the sample; 15% to 20% occur only once, and 0.02% to 0.03% lies in the top ten. This clonotype was obtained from a woman younger than 30 in good health. The source material was naive CD4+ T cells from blood.

The CDR3 DNA follows: TGTGCCAGCAGCCCCCGGGGGCAGGGGTTTCTTGAGACCCAGTACTTC. Amino acid sequence: CASSPRGQGFLETQYF. The V and J genes are TRBV7-9 and TRBJ2-5, with D perhaps TRBD1 or TRBD2 (6 bases each). The germline CDR1 and CDR2 sequences are SEHNR and FQNEAQ (reference sequence). The CDR3 has 16 residues. Deletions cut 5 bases from V and 5 bases from J, with 21 bases between.